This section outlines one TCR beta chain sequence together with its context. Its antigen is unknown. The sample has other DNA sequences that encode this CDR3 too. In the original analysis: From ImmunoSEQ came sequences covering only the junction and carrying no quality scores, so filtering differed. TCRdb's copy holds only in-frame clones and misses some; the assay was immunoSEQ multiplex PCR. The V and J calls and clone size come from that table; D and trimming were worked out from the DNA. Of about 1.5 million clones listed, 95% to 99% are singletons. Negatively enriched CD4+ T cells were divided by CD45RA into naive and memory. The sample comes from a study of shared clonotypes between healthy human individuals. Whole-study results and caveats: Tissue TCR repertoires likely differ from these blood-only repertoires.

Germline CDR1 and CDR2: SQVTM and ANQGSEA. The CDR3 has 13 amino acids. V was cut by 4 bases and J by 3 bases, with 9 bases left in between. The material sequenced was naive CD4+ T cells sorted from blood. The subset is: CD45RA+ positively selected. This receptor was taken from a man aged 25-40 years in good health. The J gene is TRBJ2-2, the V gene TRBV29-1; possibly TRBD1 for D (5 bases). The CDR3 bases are TGCAGCGTTGGGACACGACACACCGGGGAGCTGTTTTTT. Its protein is CSVGTRHTGELFF.